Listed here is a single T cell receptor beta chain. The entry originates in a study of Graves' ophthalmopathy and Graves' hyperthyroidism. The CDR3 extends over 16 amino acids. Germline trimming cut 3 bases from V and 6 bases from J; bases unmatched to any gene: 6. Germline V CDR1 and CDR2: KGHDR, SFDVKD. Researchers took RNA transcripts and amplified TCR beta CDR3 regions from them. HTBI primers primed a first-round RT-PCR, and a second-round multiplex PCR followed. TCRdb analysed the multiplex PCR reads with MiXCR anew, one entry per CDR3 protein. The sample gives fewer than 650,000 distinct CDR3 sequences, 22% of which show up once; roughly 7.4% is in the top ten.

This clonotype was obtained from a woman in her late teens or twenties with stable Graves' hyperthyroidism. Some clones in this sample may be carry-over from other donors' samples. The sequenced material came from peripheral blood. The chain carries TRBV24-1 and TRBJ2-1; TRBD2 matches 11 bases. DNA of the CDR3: TGTGCCACCAGTGATCCCGGGACTAGCGGCTCCAATGAGCAGTTCTTC. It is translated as CATSDPGTSGSNEQFF.